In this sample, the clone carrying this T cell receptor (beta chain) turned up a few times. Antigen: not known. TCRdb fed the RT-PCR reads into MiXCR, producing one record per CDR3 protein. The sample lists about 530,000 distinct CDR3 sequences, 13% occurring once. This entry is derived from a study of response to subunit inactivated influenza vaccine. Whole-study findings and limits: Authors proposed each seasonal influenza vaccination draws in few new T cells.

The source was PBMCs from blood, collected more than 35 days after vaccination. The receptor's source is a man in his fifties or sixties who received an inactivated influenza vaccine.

CDR3 nucleotides: TGTGCCAGCAGCCAAGTTTTAGCGGGAGTCGTGACCCAGTACTTC. Its protein product is CASSQVLAGVVTQYF. The V call is TRBV4-2, the J call TRBJ2-5, with 9 positions matching TRBD2. The germline gives CDR1 LGHNA, CDR2 YNFKEQ. This CDR3 has 15 amino acids. Unmatched junction bases numbered 7, after V lost 1 base and J lost 7 bases.